This T cell receptor beta chain is drawn from a study of T cell repertoires in cytomegalovirus infection. Study-level background: Epitope selection comprised recently identified HLA-C-restricted CMV epitopes and well-studied HLA-B-restricted CMV epitopes. Public TCR beta signatures provided an indication of both CMV infection and a matching HLA type. General study findings and limits: The study found HLA-C-restricted CMV-specific TCR beta clonotypes dominating the ex vivo response.

TCRdb reanalysed the reads using MiXCR and keeps one entry per CDR3 protein. This table holds a few hundred thousand distinct CDR3 sequences, 20% to 25% found once. CDR3 length equals 17 residues. Trimming removed 0 bases at V and 0 bases at J, with 12 bases between. CDR1 is SGHVS, CDR2 FQNEAQ, per germline. This clonotype was detected many times. Its target is not known. This TCR was sampled from a human donor in good health (CMV status not recorded). Some clones in this sample may be carry-over from other donors' samples. The sequences come from cultured PBMCs, collected from culture after CMV antigen stimulation. The chain links TRBV7-8 to TRBJ2-1; maybe TRBD2 (6 bases). The CDR3 DNA sequence: TGTGCCAGCAGCTTAGCGAAGGACTACAGCTCCTACAATGAGCAGTTCTTC. Translation: CASSLAKDYSSYNEQFF.